A single sample gave rise to the 17 T cell receptor beta chains below, sequenced in a study of CXCR3-negative and CXCR3-positive naive CD8 T cells. The TRB libraries of cDNA were built by UMI-labeled 5' RACE. After re-calling the 5' RACE reads, TCRdb lists one entry per CDR3 protein, DNA absent. This sample's table reports about 63,000 distinct CDR3 sequences. These receptors have no identified antigens. Study results and caveats: Hydrophobicity was higher for TRB CDR3s found in CXCR3-positive naive cells than in CXCR3-negative naive cells.

The sample taken for sequencing was naive CXCR3+ CD8+ T cells from blood. Specified subset: CD45RO-CCR7+CD27+CD95- naive CD8+ T cells expressing CXCR3 (TNR3+). The source is a human donor in good health. Some clones in this sample may be carry-over from other donors' samples.

The chain employs TRBV5-1 and TRBJ2-7; the D call of TRBD2 rests on TCRdb alone, since no DNA is present to check it. CDR3 length: 17 amino acids. Germline values: CDR1 SGHRS, CDR2 YFSETQ. The CDR3 reads CASSLEFLSGGWMEQYF. The complete variable domain, with remaining parts taken from reference TRBV5-1 and TRBJ2-7, reads KAGVTQTPRYLIKTRGQQVTLSCSPISGHRSVSWYQQTPGQGLQFLFEYFSETQRNKGNFPGRFSGRQFSNSRSEMNVSTLELGDSALYLCASSLEFLSGGWMEQYFGPGTRLTVT.

The chain links TRBV29-1 to TRBJ2-7; TCRdb outputs TRBD1, but without DNA this stays unchecked. CDR1 and CDR2 from the germline V gene are SQVTM and ANQGSEA. The CDR3 is 12 residues long. CDR3 amino acids: CSALSTDIEQYF.

The rearrangement joins TRBV28 to TRBJ2-7; the TRBD1 assignment by TCRdb is unverifiable without DNA. The germline V gene has CDR1 MDHEN and CDR2 SYDVKM. The CDR3 is 13 residues long. The CDR3 loop reads CASSLRTGGEQYF.

V and J are TRBV15 and TRBJ1-6; TCRdb gives TRBD1 as the D gene, but with no DNA this cannot be confirmed. The CDR3 length is 15 residues. Germline CDR1 LNHNV, CDR2 YYDKDF (reference sequence). The CDR3 spells CATSREGAGSSPLHF.

This chain joins TRBV10-3 and TRBJ2-1; absent DNA, TCRdb's TRBD1 call cannot be checked. This CDR3 spans 12 amino acids. CDR1 and CDR2 from the germline V gene are ENHRY and SYGVKD. The CDR3 here is CAVRDGVNEQFF.

The rearrangement uses TRBV11-2 and TRBJ1-1. The CDR3 spans 13 residues. Germline V lookup: CDR1 SGHAT, CDR2 FQNNGV. CDR3 sequence: CASSLRVDTEAFF.

The chain employs TRBV7-9 and TRBJ2-5; TCRdb gives TRBD2 as the D gene, but with no DNA this cannot be confirmed. The CDR3 totals 13 residues. The germline gives CDR1 SEHNR, CDR2 FQNEAQ (reference sequence). CDR3 region: CASRAGLQETQYF.

The CDR3 spells CASSVGASGSDEQYF. The chain employs TRBV19 and TRBJ2-7; TCRdb indicates TRBD2, and absent DNA this call remains unverified. The CDR3 spans 15 residues. Germline-derived CDR1 and CDR2 are LNHDA and SQIVND (reference sequence).

The rearrangement joins TRBV29-1 to TRBJ2-3; TCRdb returns TRBD1, unconfirmable since there is no DNA. The CDR3 is made up of 13 amino acids. Germline CDR1 reads SQVTM; CDR2 reads ANQGSEA. CDR3 region: CSVDEGAGDTQYF.

The chain is built from TRBV29-1 and TRBJ1-2; the D gene TCRdb calls, TRBD1, cannot be checked with no DNA. Germline-derived CDR1 and CDR2 are SQVTM and ANQGSEA. The CDR3 length is 15 residues. CDR3 loop: CSAGRRATLGYGYTF. Looking up the rest from reference TRBV29-1 and TRBJ1-2 gives the full variable domain: SAVISQKPSRDICQRGTSLTIQCQVDSQVTMMFWYRQQPGQSLTLIATANQGSEATYESGFVIDKFPISRPNLTFSTLTVSNMSPEDSSIYLCSAGRRATLGYGYTFGSGTRLTVV.

This chain's CDR3 is CASSSVGQEVFEQYF. This sequence joins TRBV14 and TRBJ2-7; TCRdb designates TRBD1, a call that cannot be tested without DNA. Per the germline V gene, CDR1 is SGHDN and CDR2 is FVKESK. CDR3 size: 15 residues.

This chain uses TRBV29-1 with TRBJ2-1. Germline V gene lookup returns CDR1 SQVTM and CDR2 ANQGSEA. This CDR3 has 11 amino acids. This CDR3 is CSVVRGNEQFF.

The rearrangement links TRBV15 to TRBJ2-7; TCRdb's assignment of TRBD2 cannot be checked, as there is no DNA. The CDR3 sequence is 16 residues long. Germline lookup yields CDR1 LNHNV and CDR2 YYDKDF (reference sequence). This chain's CDR3 is CATSSLAGVSAYEQYF.

The chain links TRBV20-1 to TRBJ2-7; TCRdb designates TRBD2, a call that cannot be tested without DNA. The CDR3 sequence is 14 residues long. Germline V CDR1 and CDR2: DFQATT, SNEGSKA (reference sequence). CDR3 sequence reads: CSARDQRGTYEQYF.

The chain carries TRBV29-1 and TRBJ2-7. Germline assignment: CDR1 SQVTM and CDR2 ANQGSEA. This CDR3 is built from 13 residues. CDR3 amino acids: CSVVPAGSYEQYF.

The CDR3 region is CSVLGANTYEQYF. This chain joins TRBV29-1 and TRBJ2-7; TCRdb proposes TRBD1, but this gene call is untestable without DNA. The CDR3 consists of 13 residues. Germline values: CDR1 SQVTM, CDR2 ANQGSEA.

The chain recombines TRBV15 with TRBJ2-5; TCRdb selects TRBD1, and the lack of DNA leaves this call unchecked. CDR1 and CDR2 from the germline V gene are LNHNV and YYDKDF (reference sequence). The CDR3 loop spans 15 amino acids. The CDR3 here is CATQDNNRGWGTQYF.